One T cell receptor beta chain is described in this entry. Antigen unknown. The V gene's germline CDR1 is LNHDA and CDR2 SQIVND (reference sequence). Trimming cost V 6 bases and J 7 bases, with 13 bases left between them. The CDR3 has 13 residues. These data belong to a study of T cell responses to AZD1222 COVID-19 vaccine. Assay: immunoSEQ multiplex PCR; the TCRdb copy retains only in-frame clones and omits some. The sample has about 100,000 clones; nearly 90% are singletons. General study points: Spike-specific TCR breadth and depth went up after people got two AZD1222 doses. Females outnumbered males among donors, who were mostly white British; clonal diversity was possibly underestimated.

The rearrangement joins TRBV19 to TRBJ1-5; perhaps TRBD1 as D (5 bases). The TCR originated in an adult in good health. This sample comprised peripheral blood, obtained on day 0 of AZD1222 vaccination. DNA of the CDR3: TGTGCCAGTAGCCAGGGTTTTGACCAGCCCCAGCATTTT. Translated: CASSQGFDQPQHF.